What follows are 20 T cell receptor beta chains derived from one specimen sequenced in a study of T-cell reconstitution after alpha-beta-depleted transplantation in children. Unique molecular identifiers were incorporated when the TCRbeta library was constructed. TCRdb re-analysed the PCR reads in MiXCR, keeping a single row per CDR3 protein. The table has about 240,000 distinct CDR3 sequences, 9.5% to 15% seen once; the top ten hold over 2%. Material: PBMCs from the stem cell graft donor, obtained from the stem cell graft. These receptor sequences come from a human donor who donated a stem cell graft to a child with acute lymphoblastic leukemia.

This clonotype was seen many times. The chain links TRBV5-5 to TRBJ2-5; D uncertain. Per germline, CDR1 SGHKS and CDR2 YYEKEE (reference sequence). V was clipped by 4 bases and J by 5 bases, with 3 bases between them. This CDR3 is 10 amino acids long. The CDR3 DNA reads TGTGCCAGCAGCCACGAGACCCAGTACTTC. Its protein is CASSHETQYF.

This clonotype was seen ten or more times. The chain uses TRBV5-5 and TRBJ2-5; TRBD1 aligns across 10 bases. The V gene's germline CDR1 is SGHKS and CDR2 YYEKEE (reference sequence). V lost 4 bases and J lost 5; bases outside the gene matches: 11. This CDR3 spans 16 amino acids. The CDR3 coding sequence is TGTGCCAGCAGCACGTCCGGGACAGGGGCGGGGGAGACCCAGTACTTC. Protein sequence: CASSTSGTGAGETQYF. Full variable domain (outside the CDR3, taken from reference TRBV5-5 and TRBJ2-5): DAGVTQSPTHLIKTRGQQVTLRCSPISGHKSVSWYQQVLGQGPQFIFQYYEKEERGRGNFPDRFSARQFPNYSSELNVNALLLGDSALYLCASSTSGTGAGETQYFGPGTRLLVL.

CDR3 sequence reads: CASSLGSGGKNGYTF. The CDR3 bases are TGTGCCAGCAGCTTAGGTTCAGGGGGCAAGAATGGCTACACCTTC. The genes are TRBV7-9 and TRBJ1-2; TRBD1 agrees at 8 bases. This CDR3 is built from 15 residues. Unmatched junction bases numbered 7, after V lost 1 base and J lost 6 bases. Germline CDR1 reads SEHNR; CDR2 reads FQNEAQ (reference sequence).

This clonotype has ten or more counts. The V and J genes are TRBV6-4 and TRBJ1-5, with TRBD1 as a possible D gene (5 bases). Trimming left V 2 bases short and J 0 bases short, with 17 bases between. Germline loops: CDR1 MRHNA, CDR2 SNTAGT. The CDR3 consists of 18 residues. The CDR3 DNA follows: TGTGCCAGCAGTGACAGACAGTCAACGTCTTATAGCAATCAGCCCCAGCATTTT. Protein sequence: CASSDRQSTSYSNQPQHF.

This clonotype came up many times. The CDR3 coding sequence is TGTGCCAGCAGCCAAGTGGGAGGCACGGATAATTCACCCCTCCACTTT. Translation: CASSQVGGTDNSPLHF. V gene TRBV14 combines with J gene TRBJ1-6; D is undetermined. The CDR3 has 16 amino acids. V was clipped by 1 base and J by 5 bases, with 12 bases between them. CDR1 is SGHDN, CDR2 FVKESK, per germline.

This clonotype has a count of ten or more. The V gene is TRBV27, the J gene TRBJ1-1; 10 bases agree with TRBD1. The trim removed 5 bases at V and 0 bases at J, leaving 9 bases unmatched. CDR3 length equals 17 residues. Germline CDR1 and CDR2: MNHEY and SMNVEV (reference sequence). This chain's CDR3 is CASSRPGQGRMNTEAFF. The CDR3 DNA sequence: TGTGCCAGCAGTCGTCCGGGACAGGGGCGAATGAACACTGAAGCTTTCTTT.

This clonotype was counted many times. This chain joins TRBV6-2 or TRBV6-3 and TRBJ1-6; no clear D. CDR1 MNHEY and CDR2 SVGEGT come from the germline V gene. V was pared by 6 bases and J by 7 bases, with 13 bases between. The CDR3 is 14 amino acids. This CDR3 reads CASRLDWENSPLHF. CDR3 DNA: TGTGCCAGCAGGTTGGACTGGGAAAATTCACCCCTCCACTTT.

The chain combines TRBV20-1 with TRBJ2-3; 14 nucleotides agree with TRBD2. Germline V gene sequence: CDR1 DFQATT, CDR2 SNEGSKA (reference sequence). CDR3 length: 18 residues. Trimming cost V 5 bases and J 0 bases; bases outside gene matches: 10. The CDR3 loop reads CSALYGTSGRPSTDTQYF. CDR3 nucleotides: TGCAGTGCTCTCTACGGGACTAGCGGGAGACCTAGCACAGATACGCAGTATTTT.

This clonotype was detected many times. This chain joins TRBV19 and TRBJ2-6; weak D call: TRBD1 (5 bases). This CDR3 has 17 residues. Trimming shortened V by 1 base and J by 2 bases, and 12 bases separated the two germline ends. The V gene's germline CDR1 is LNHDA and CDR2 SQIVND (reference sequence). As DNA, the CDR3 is TGTGCCAGTAGTATAGGGAAAATAGGGGCTGGGGCCAACGTCCTGACTTTC. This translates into CASSIGKIGAGANVLTF.

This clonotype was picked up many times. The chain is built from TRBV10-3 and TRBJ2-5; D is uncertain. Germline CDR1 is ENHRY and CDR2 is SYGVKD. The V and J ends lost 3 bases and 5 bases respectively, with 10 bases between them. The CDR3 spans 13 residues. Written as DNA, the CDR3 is TGTGCCATCAGTGATAAGTTGGGGGAGACCCAGTACTTC. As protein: CAISDKLGETQYF.

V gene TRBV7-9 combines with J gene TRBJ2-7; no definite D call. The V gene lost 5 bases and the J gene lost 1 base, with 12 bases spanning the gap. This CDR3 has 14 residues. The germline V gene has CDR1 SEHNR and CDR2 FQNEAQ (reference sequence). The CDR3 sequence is CASSRPSYSYEQYF. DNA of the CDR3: TGTGCCAGCAGCCGTCCCTCGTATTCCTACGAGCAGTACTTC.

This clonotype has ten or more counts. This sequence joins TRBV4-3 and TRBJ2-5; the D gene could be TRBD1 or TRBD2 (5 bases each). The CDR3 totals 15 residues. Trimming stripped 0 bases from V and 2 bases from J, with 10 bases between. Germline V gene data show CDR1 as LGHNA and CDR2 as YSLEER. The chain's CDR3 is CASSQDRGRQETQYF. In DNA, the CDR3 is TGCGCCAGCAGCCAAGATCGGGGCAGACAAGAGACCCAGTACTTC.

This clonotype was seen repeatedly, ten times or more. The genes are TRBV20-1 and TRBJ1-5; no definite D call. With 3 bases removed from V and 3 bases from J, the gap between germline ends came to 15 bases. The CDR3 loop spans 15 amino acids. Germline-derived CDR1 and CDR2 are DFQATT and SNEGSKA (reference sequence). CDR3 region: CSARAPILLNQPQHF. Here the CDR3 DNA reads TGCAGTGCTAGGGCGCCAATTTTGCTCAATCAGCCCCAGCATTTT.

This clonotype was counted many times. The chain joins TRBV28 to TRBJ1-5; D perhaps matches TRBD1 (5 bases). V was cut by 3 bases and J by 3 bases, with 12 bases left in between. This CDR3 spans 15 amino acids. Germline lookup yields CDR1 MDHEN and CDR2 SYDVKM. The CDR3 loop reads CASSFSGTANQPQHF. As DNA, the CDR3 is TGTGCCAGCAGTTTCTCCGGGACGGCCAATCAGCCCCAGCATTTT.

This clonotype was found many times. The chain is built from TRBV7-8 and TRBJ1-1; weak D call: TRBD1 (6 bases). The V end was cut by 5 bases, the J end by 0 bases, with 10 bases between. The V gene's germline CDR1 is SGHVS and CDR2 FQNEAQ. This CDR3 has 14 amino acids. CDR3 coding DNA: TGTGCCAGCAGCCCGGACAGTCTGAACACTGAAGCTTTCTTT. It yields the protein CASSPDSLNTEAFF.

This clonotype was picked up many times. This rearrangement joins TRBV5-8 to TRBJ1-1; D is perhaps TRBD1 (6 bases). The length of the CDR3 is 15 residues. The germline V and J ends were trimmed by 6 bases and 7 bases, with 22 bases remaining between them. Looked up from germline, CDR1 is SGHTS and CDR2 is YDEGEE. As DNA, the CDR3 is TGTGCCAGCACTACCGCCTGGGGGGCGGAAGTTGAAGCTTTCTTT. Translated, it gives CASTTAWGAEVEAFF.

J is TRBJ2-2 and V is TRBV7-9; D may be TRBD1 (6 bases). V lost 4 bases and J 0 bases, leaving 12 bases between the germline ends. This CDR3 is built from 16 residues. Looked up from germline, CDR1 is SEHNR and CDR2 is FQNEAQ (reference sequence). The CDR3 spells CASSSRQAANTGELFF. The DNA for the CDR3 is TGTGCCAGCAGCTCTCGACAGGCTGCGAACACCGGGGAGCTGTTTTTT.

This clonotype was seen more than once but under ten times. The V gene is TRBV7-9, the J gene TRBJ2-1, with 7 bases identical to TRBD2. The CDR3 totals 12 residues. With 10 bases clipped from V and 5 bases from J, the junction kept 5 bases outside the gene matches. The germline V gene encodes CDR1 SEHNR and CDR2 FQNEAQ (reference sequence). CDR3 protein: CATSGTNNEQFF. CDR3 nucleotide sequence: TGTGCCACCTCGGGGACTAACAATGAGCAGTTCTTC. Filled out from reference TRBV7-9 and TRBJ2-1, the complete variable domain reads DTGVSQNPRHKITKRGQNVTFRCDPISEHNRLYWYRQTLGQGPEFLTYFQNEAQLEKSRLLSDRFSAERPKGSFSTLEIQRTEQGDSAMYLCATSGTNNEQFFGPGTRLTVL.

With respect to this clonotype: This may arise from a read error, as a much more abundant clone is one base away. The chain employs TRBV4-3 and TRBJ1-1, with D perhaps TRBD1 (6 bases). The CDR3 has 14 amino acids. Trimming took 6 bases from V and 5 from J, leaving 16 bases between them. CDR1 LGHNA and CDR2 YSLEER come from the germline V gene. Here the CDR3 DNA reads TGCGCCAGCAGTACGTCAGGGGTTTATACTGAAGCTTTCTTT. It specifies CASSTSGVYTEAFF.

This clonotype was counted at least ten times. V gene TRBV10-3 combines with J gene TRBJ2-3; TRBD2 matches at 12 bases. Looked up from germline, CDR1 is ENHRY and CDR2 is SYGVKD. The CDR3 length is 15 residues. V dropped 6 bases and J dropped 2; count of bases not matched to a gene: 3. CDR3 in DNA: TGTGCCATCAGCGGACTAGCGGGATACACAGATACGCAGTATTTT. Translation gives CAISGLAGYTDTQYF.